The 27 T cell receptor beta chains reported below all come from one sample, sequenced in a study of OX40 agonist ivuxolimab in advanced cancers. Repertoires were generated with immunoSEQ multiplex PCR, while TCRdb's copy carries only in-frame clones and drops some. The sample shows about 60,000 clones, around 93% of them seen only once. Material: CD4+ or CD8+ T cells sorted from blood, obtained in a trial of the OX40 agonist ivuxolimab. These receptors all come from an adult with an advanced solid tumor such as melanoma, head and neck, liver or kidney cancer.

The V call is TRBV15, the J call TRBJ2-2, with no clear D. CDR3 length: 12 residues. V shed 5 bases and J shed 4 bases, with 5 bases lying between them. CDR1 and CDR2 from the germline V gene are LNHNV and YYDKDF (reference sequence). The CDR3 spells CATSDFTGELFF. The CDR3 nucleotides are TGTGCCACCAGCGACTTCACCGGGGAGCTGTTTTTT.

V gene TRBV21-1 combines with J gene TRBJ2-7; the table's D call of TRBD2 was not tested on the DNA. TRBV21-1 is a pseudogene locus. The CDR3 totals 17 residues. The CDR3 reads CASSKAKRYLRAYEQYF. CDR3 bases: TGTGCCAGCAGCAAAGCAAAGCGGTACCTTCGGGCCTACGAGCAGTACTTC.

The rearrangement uses TRBV10-2 and TRBJ2-1; the D gene is possibly TRBD2 (11 bases). Between the trimmed V and J ends, which lost 8 bases and 4 bases, there was a span of 30 bases. The germline V gene encodes CDR1 WSHSY and CDR2 SAAADI. CDR3 length equals 19 residues. The CDR3 nucleotides are TGCGCCAGCGGCGTGACAGGGGGCCGGCTAGCGGGAGGATACAATGAGCAGTTCTTC. Translation: CASGVTGGRLAGGYNEQFF.

The chain recombines TRBV4-3 with TRBJ2-3; maybe TRBD2 (6 bases). In germline, CDR1 is LGHNA, CDR2 YSLEER. V dropped 1 base and J dropped 2 bases, with 16 bases sitting between them. CDR3 length: 17 residues. The CDR3 sequence: CASSQGEPGLLTDTQYF. In DNA, the CDR3 is TGCGCCAGCAGCCAAGGGGAGCCGGGACTTCTCACAGATACGCAGTATTTT.

V and J are TRBV10-3 and TRBJ2-7; possibly TRBD2 for D (6 bases). CDR1 is ENHRY and CDR2 is SYGVKD in the germline V gene. Between the trimmed V and J ends, which lost 6 bases and 0 bases, there was a span of 18 bases. This CDR3 comprises 16 residues. CDR3 sequence reads: CAISRVDSGGSYEQYF. The CDR3 DNA follows: TGTGCCATCAGCCGTGTAGATAGCGGAGGCTCCTACGAGCAGTACTTC.

This rearrangement joins TRBV4-1 to TRBJ1-5; D gene uncertain. There are 14 residues in the CDR3. Germline CDR1 MGHRA, CDR2 YSYEKL. V was clipped by 4 bases and J by 5 bases, with 12 bases between them. The CDR3: CASSPGRDYQPQHF. CDR3 bases: TGCGCCAGCAGCCCCGGGCGGGATTATCAGCCCCAGCATTTT.

This chain links TRBV7-9 with TRBJ2-1, with 8 bases identical to TRBD1. The CDR3 is made up of 15 amino acids. V trimming: 5 bases; J trimming: 4 bases; junction bases outside the gene matches: 7. Per germline, CDR1 SEHNR and CDR2 FQNEAQ (reference sequence). CDR3 bases: TGTGCCAGCAGCGGAGGACAGGGTGGGTACAATGAGCAGTTCTTC. Translating it yields CASSGGQGGYNEQFF.

This chain links TRBV19 with TRBJ2-1; D call uncertain. Per germline, CDR1 LNHDA and CDR2 SQIVND (reference sequence). The CDR3 extends over 16 amino acids. Trimming took off 5 bases at V and 2 bases at J, with 16 bases between the two ends. CDR3 protein: CASSVVATRPYNEQFF. The CDR3, as DNA: TGTGCCAGTAGTGTCGTAGCCACGAGACCCTACAATGAGCAGTTCTTC.

This clone has more than one count but fewer than ten. V is TRBV7-2 and J is TRBJ2-7, with a weak D call TRBD2 (5 bases). The CDR3 runs 11 residues. Germline CDR1 and CDR2: SGHTA and FQGNSA. V dropped 3 bases and J dropped 7 bases, with 7 bases sitting between them. CDR3 amino acids: CASSFTGEQYF. CDR3 bases: TGTGCCAGCAGCTTTACGGGGGAGCAGTACTTC.

The V call is TRBV9, the J call TRBJ2-7; 7 bases align to TRBD2. V lost 4 bases, J lost 2 bases, and 9 bases stayed unmatched. Per the germline V gene, CDR1 is SGDLS and CDR2 is YYNGEE. CDR3 length: 15 residues. CDR3 sequence reads: CASSPPRGSPYEQYF. CDR3 DNA sequence: TGTGCCAGCAGCCCCCCGCGCGGGAGTCCCTACGAGCAGTACTTC.

Note on this clone: Other DNA sequences from this sample encode an identical CDR3 as well. The rearrangement joins TRBV27 to TRBJ1-5; no definite D call. CDR1 and CDR2 (germline): MNHEY, SMNVEV (reference sequence). The CDR3 contains 14 residues. V was pared by 3 bases and J by 1 base, with 7 bases between. CDR3 sequence (DNA): TGTGCCAGCAGTTTCGGTGGGAGCAATCAGCCCCAGCATTTT. As protein: CASSFGGSNQPQHF.

V usage is TRBV19 and J usage is TRBJ1-4; D unclear. Germline V gene lookup returns CDR1 LNHDA and CDR2 SQIVND (reference sequence). The CDR3 length is 14 residues. V shed 7 bases and J shed 3 bases, with 12 bases lying between them. CDR3: CASTTVGPNEKLFF. For the CDR3, the DNA is TGTGCCAGTACTACCGTCGGGCCTAATGAAAAACTGTTTTTT.

The genes are TRBV6-1 and TRBJ2-7, with TRBD1 matching 7 bases. V trimming: 8 bases; J trimming: 4 bases; junction bases outside the gene matches: 5. The germline V gene has CDR1 MNHNS and CDR2 SASEGT. The CDR3 length is 12 residues. The CDR3 here is CASYGTAYEQYV. Written as DNA, the CDR3 is TGTGCCAGCTATGGGACAGCATACGAGCAGTACGTC.

This chain joins TRBV29-1 and TRBJ2-7, with TRBD1 matching over 11 bases. The CDR3 consists of 14 residues. Germline V CDR1 and CDR2: SQVTM, ANQGSEA. J gave up 3 bases and V 7 bases, and 8 bases lay outside the gene matches. The CDR3 loop is CSAALGQGVYEQYF. CDR3 nucleotides: TGCAGCGCCGCCTTGGGACAGGGGGTCTACGAGCAGTACTTC.

This clone was observed a single time. V gene TRBV11-2 combines with J gene TRBJ1-2; D may be TRBD1 (5 bases). The CDR3 length is 16 residues. Germline V gives CDR1 SGHAT, CDR2 FQNNGV. Trimming took 0 bases from V and 3 from J, leaving 14 bases between them. Here the CDR3 reads CASSLDREGLYYGYTF. The CDR3 bases are TGTGCCAGCAGCTTAGATCGGGAGGGGTTGTACTATGGCTACACCTTC.

The rearrangement links TRBV29-1 to TRBJ2-1; D uncertain. The CDR3 is 11 amino acids. Trimming removed 5 bases from V and 7 bases from J, with 9 bases in between. CDR1 is SQVTM and CDR2 is ANQGSEA in the germline V gene. CDR3 protein: CSVRLWNEQFF. In nucleotides, the CDR3 is TGCAGCGTTCGTCTCTGGAATGAGCAGTTCTTC.

The chain uses TRBV27 and TRBJ1-1; D is uncertain. CDR3 size: 14 residues. Germline V gives CDR1 MNHEY, CDR2 SMNVEV (reference sequence). Trimming took 3 bases from V and 2 from J, leaving 10 bases between them. DNA for the CDR3: TGTGCCAGCAGTTTTGTGTACGGTAACACTGAAGCTTTCTTT. This sequence encodes CASSFVYGNTEAFF.

The V gene is TRBV6-1, the J gene TRBJ2-1; TRBD2 matches 8 bases. The V gene end was trimmed by 6 bases and the J gene end by 9 bases; junction bases not matched to a gene: 7. This CDR3 comprises 13 residues. Germline CDR1 and CDR2: MNHNS and SASEGT. The CDR3: CASSFSGDFEQFF. The CDR3 DNA follows: TGTGCCAGCAGCTTTAGCGGGGACTTTGAGCAGTTCTTC.

This sequence joins TRBV7-3 and TRBJ2-7; weak D call: TRBD1 (5 bases). The CDR3 is 13 amino acids. Germline CDR1 SGHTA, CDR2 FQGTGA. The V and J ends lost 1 base and 5 bases respectively, with 9 bases between them. The CDR3 spells CASSLILGDEQYF. The CDR3 nucleotides read TGTGCCAGCAGCTTAATTCTAGGGGACGAGCAGTACTTC.

The gene calls are TRBV10-3 and TRBJ2-2, with 9 bases that match TRBD1. The CDR3 is made up of 17 amino acids. Germline-derived CDR1 and CDR2 are ENHRY and SYGVKD. V was pared by 6 bases and J by 1 base, with 9 bases of the junction left unmatched. Written as DNA, the CDR3 is TGTGCCATCAGCGGCACAGGGGGCCCCGGGAACACCGGGGAGCTGTTTTTT. Its translation is CAISGTGGPGNTGELFF.

The J gene is TRBJ2-7, the V gene TRBV10-3, with D perhaps TRBD1 (6 bases). Germline-derived CDR1 and CDR2 are ENHRY and SYGVKD. This CDR3 is built from 12 residues. V was cut by 8 bases and J by 2 bases, with 10 bases left in between. CDR3 loop: CAIAQGPYEQYF. The CDR3 DNA reads as TGTGCCATCGCACAGGGCCCCTACGAGCAGTACTTC.

This chain joins TRBV27 and TRBJ2-1; 9 bases map to TRBD1. This CDR3 is built from 15 residues. Germline V CDR1 and CDR2: MNHEY, SMNVEV (reference sequence). V gave up 6 bases and J gave up 3 bases; unmatched junction bases: 6. The CDR3 protein is CASRSWDRDYNEQFF. CDR3 DNA: TGTGCCAGCAGGTCCTGGGACAGGGACTACAATGAGCAGTTCTTC.

The V and J genes are TRBV19 and TRBJ1-5; D might be TRBD1 (5 bases). Per the germline V gene, CDR1 is LNHDA and CDR2 is SQIVND (reference sequence). The CDR3 runs to 15 residues. V shed 5 bases and J shed 4 bases, with 15 bases lying between them. CDR3 region: CASSQRTRTNQPQHF. CDR3 bases: TGTGCCAGTAGTCAAAGGACACGGACTAATCAGCCCCAGCATTTT.

The chain recombines TRBV7-9 with TRBJ2-4; TRBD1 is a possible D gene (5 bases). The germline V gene encodes CDR1 SEHNR and CDR2 FQNEAQ (reference sequence). Trimming left V 5 bases short and J 9 bases short, with 14 bases between. CDR3 length: 13 amino acids. CDR3 sequence reads: CASSADSRPIQYF. The CDR3 DNA reads as TGTGCCAGCAGCGCAGACAGCCGACCCATTCAGTACTTC. Based on the CDR3 plus reference TRBV7-9 and TRBJ2-4, the full variable domain is DTGVSQNPRHKITKRGQNVTFRCDPISEHNRLYWYRQTLGQGPEFLTYFQNEAQLEKSRLLSDRFSAERPKGSFSTLEIQRTEQGDSAMYLCASSADSRPIQYFGAGTRLSVL.

This chain connects TRBV19 to TRBJ2-3; either TRBD1 or TRBD2 may supply D (5 bases each). Per the germline V gene, CDR1 is LNHDA and CDR2 is SQIVND (reference sequence). V gave up 2 bases and J gave up 2 bases, with 11 bases separating them. CDR3 size: 15 residues. The DNA of the CDR3 is TGTGCCAGTAGTATATACGGGGCCTCCACAGATACGCAGTATTTT. Protein product: CASSIYGASTDTQYF.

The chain has TRBV6-5 and TRBJ2-4; the match to TRBD1 covers 7 bases. The germline gives CDR1 MNHEY, CDR2 SVGAGI. The CDR3 consists of 15 residues. The junction had 7 bases not matched to a gene; V was cut back by 4 bases and J by 4 bases. CDR3 amino acids: CASSSPGTEKNIQYF. DNA for the CDR3: TGTGCCAGCAGTTCCCCCGGGACAGAGAAAAACATTCAGTACTTC.

The genes are TRBV28 and TRBJ1-6; TRBD1 matches 9 bases. This CDR3 region has 15 residues. Germline V gene lookup returns CDR1 MDHEN and CDR2 SYDVKM. J was trimmed by 8 bases and V by 3 bases; bases with no gene match: 5. CDR3 residues: CASSLDRGTYSPLHF. CDR3 DNA sequence: TGTGCCAGCAGTTTGGACAGGGGCACTTATTCACCCCTCCACTTT. The variable domain in full, with the rest retrieved from reference TRBV28 and TRBJ1-6, is DVKVTQSSRYLVKRTGEKVFLECVQDMDHENMFWYRQDPGLGLRLIYFSYDVKMKEKGDIPEGYSVSREKKERFSLILESASTNQTSMYLCASSLDRGTYSPLHFGNGTRLTVT.